One and the same sample provided the 27 T cell receptor beta chains below, sequenced in a study of T cell clonotyping in hematopoietic cell transplantation. Produced via immunoSEQ multiplex PCR; TCRdb's table is partial and in-frame only. The repertoire has 30,000 or so clones, about 94% of them found once; the top ten carry over 8.5%. This specimen was PBMCs, taken 100 days after allogeneic stem cell transplant. The receptors here all came from a female patient in her 50s who had an allogeneic stem cell transplant from a related donor, so the T cells may come from the graft donor. Some clones in this sample may be carry-over from other donors' samples.

The rearrangement links TRBV6-5 to TRBJ2-5; no clear D. Per the germline V gene, CDR1 is MNHEY and CDR2 is SVGAGI. V was pared by 0 bases and J by 5 bases, with 10 bases between. This CDR3 has 14 amino acids. CDR3 nucleotides: TGTGCCAGCAGTTACTCGGGCAATCGGGAGACCCAGTACTTC. Its translation is CASSYSGNRETQYF.

The V call is TRBV20-1, the J call TRBJ2-7; D uncertain. V was cut by 0 bases and J by 4 bases, with 4 bases left in between. This CDR3 has 11 residues. Germline assignment: CDR1 DFQATT and CDR2 SNEGSKA (reference sequence). The CDR3 sequence is CSAREYYEQYF. The CDR3 DNA reads TGCAGTGCTAGAGAGTATTACGAGCAGTACTTC.

This chain joins TRBV6-5 and TRBJ1-1; a weak D match, TRBD1 (5 bases). V gave up 2 bases and J gave up 4 bases, with 8 bases separating them. CDR3 length equals 13 residues. The germline V gene has CDR1 MNHEY and CDR2 SVGAGI. The chain's CDR3 is CASSYLGTTEAFF. The CDR3 DNA sequence: TGTGCCAGCAGTTACCTGGGGACCACTGAAGCTTTCTTT.

The chain has TRBV30 and TRBJ2-1; 7 bases are shared with TRBD1. Per the germline V gene, CDR1 is GTSNPN and CDR2 is SVGIG (reference sequence). This CDR3 has 12 residues. V dropped 2 bases and J dropped 9; count of bases not matched to a gene: 4. The CDR3 reads CAWSRQGGEQFF. The CDR3 DNA reads as TGTGCCTGGAGTCGACAGGGCGGTGAGCAGTTCTTC.

The gene calls are TRBV5-1 and TRBJ2-4; 9 bases are a match to TRBD1. The J segment lost 8 bases and the V segment lost 4 bases, leaving 7 bases of the junction unmatched. The length of the CDR3 is 14 residues. CDR1 SGHRS and CDR2 YFSETQ come from the germline V gene. CDR3 in amino acids: CASSGTGSGDIQYF. The CDR3 DNA is TGCGCCAGCAGCGGGACAGGGTCGGGAGACATTCAGTACTTC.

The CDR3 protein is CASSLRQGSYEQYF. DNA of the CDR3: TGCGCCAGCAGCCTAAGACAGGGGAGCTACGAGCAGTACTTC. This rearrangement joins TRBV4-1 to TRBJ2-7; 8 bases fit TRBD1. Unmatched junction bases numbered 5, after V lost 4 bases and J lost 3 bases. This CDR3 has 14 amino acids. The V gene's germline CDR1 is MGHRA and CDR2 YSYEKL.

This clone showed up just once. The chain carries TRBV7-2 and TRBJ1-4; D might be TRBD1 (5 bases). The V and J ends lost 4 bases and 6 bases respectively, with 15 bases between them. Germline V gives CDR1 SGHTA, CDR2 FQGNSA. This CDR3 has 15 amino acids. The CDR3 DNA reads as TGTGCCAGCAGCTCCCTGGGGCCCTGGGATGAAAAACTGTTTTTT. Protein: CASSSLGPWDEKLFF.

The V gene is TRBV9, the J gene TRBJ2-5; no reliable D call. The germline gives CDR1 SGDLS, CDR2 YYNGEE. Trimming pared 1 base from V and 1 base from J, leaving 5 bases between. The CDR3 spans 13 residues. CDR3 in amino acids: CASSVSSQETQYF. The CDR3 coding sequence is TGTGCCAGCAGCGTATCAAGCCAAGAGACCCAGTACTTC. Drawing the rest from reference TRBV9 and TRBJ2-5, the complete variable domain is DSGVTQTPKHLITATGQRVTLRCSPRSGDLSVYWYQQSLDQGLQFLIQYYNGEERAKGNILERFSAQQFPDLHSELNLSSLELGDSALYFCASSVSSQETQYFGPGTRLLVL.

This chain links TRBV5-6 with TRBJ1-2; D gene uncertain. Germline V gives CDR1 SGHDT, CDR2 YYEEEE. The V gene lost 2 bases and the J gene lost 4 bases, with 15 bases spanning the gap. The CDR3 consists of 15 residues. The CDR3 is CASSLNMAAGYGYTF. DNA of the CDR3: TGTGCCAGCAGCTTAAACATGGCGGCGGGCTATGGCTACACCTTC.

This clone was seen once. This chain joins TRBV5-6 and TRBJ1-1; 8 bases are shared with TRBD1. Losses at the gene ends were 1 base for V and 3 bases for J; bases not matched to a gene: 11. Per the germline V gene, CDR1 is SGHDT and CDR2 is YYEEEE. The CDR3 consists of 17 residues. The CDR3 bases are TGTGCCAGCAGCTTGTTCTGGAGAGACAGGGGTTACACTGAAGCTTTCTTT. Translated: CASSLFWRDRGYTEAFF.

Here the CDR3 reads CACSPGQGVLAKNIQYF. Here the CDR3 DNA reads TGTGCCTGCTCGCCGGGACAGGGGGTATTAGCCAAAAACATTCAGTACTTC. J is TRBJ2-4 and V is TRBV19; TRBD1 aligns across 11 bases. Germline assignment: CDR1 LNHDA and CDR2 SQIVND (reference sequence). CDR3 size: 17 residues. V dropped 11 bases and J dropped 0; count of bases not matched to a gene: 12.

This chain uses TRBV30 with TRBJ2-7; D unresolved. The CDR3 length is 13 residues. The germline gives CDR1 GTSNPN, CDR2 SVGIG (reference sequence). V gave up 1 base and J gave up 0 bases, with 7 bases separating them. This chain's CDR3 is CAWSARASYEQYF. The CDR3, as DNA: TGTGCCTGGAGTGCCCGGGCCTCCTACGAGCAGTACTTC.

The gene calls are TRBV2 and TRBJ2-7, with TRBD2 matching 7 bases. The ends lost 6 bases at V and 1 base at J; junction bases unmatched: 12. Germline loops: CDR1 SNHLY, CDR2 FYNNEI. The CDR3 sequence is 16 residues long. CDR3 DNA sequence: TGTGCCAGCAGGTGGGAGGGGCTTGGAGGATCCTACGAGCAGTACTTC. This sequence encodes CASRWEGLGGSYEQYF.

The CDR3 sequence: CASSYGRVGIDTQYF. CDR3 nucleotide sequence: TGTGCCAGCAGTTACGGGAGGGTTGGGATAGATACGCAGTATTTT. The rearrangement joins TRBV6-6 to TRBJ2-3; 7 positions match TRBD2. This CDR3 spans 15 amino acids. V dropped 2 bases and J dropped 5; count of bases not matched to a gene: 7. In germline, CDR1 is MNHNY, CDR2 SVGAGI (reference sequence).

This clone was counted a single time. This rearrangement joins TRBV6-5 to TRBJ2-3; D gene unclear. The CDR3 is 13 amino acids. Germline CDR1 is MNHEY and CDR2 is SVGAGI. V lost 2 bases, J lost 6 bases, and 9 bases lay in between. The CDR3 DNA reads as TGTGCCAGCAGTTACCGGTATCCTGATACGCAGTATTTT. It specifies CASSYRYPDTQYF.

The J gene is TRBJ1-2, the V gene TRBV10-3, with D possibly matching TRBD1 (5 bases). Germline values: CDR1 ENHRY, CDR2 SYGVKD. The V gene lost 10 bases and the J gene lost 6 bases, with 9 bases spanning the gap. The CDR3 contains 10 residues. The DNA for the CDR3 is TGTGCCACCGAAGGGGATGGCTACACCTTC. Translation: CATEGDGYTF.

This rearrangement joins TRBV5-5 to TRBJ1-5; 7 positions agree with TRBD1. In germline, CDR1 is SGHKS, CDR2 YYEKEE (reference sequence). J lost 7 bases, V lost 4 bases, and 8 bases had no gene match. This CDR3 region has 14 residues. Here the CDR3 reads CASSPGQDRQPQHF. The CDR3 DNA sequence: TGTGCCAGCAGCCCCGGACAGGATCGACAGCCCCAGCATTTT.

The V and J genes are TRBV19 and TRBJ1-3; D ambiguous. Germline CDR1 and CDR2: LNHDA and SQIVND (reference sequence). There are 12 residues in the CDR3. V lost 9 bases and J 4 bases, leaving 10 bases between the germline ends. The DNA for the CDR3 is TGTGCCAGCGGATCACAAGGAAACACCATATATTTT. Its protein product is CASGSQGNTIYF.

V usage is TRBV2 and J usage is TRBJ2-5; D is tentatively TRBD1 or TRBD2 (6 bases each). With 2 bases removed from V and 5 bases from J, the gap between germline ends came to 12 bases. This CDR3 is built from 14 residues. Germline CDR1 reads SNHLY; CDR2 reads FYNNEI. The CDR3 sequence: CASSERGAGETQYF. DNA of the CDR3: TGTGCCAGCAGTGAAAGGGGGGCCGGGGAGACCCAGTACTTC. Together with reference TRBV2 and TRBJ2-5, the CDR3 gives the full variable domain: EPEVTQTPSHQVTQMGQEVILRCVPISNHLYFYWYRQILGQKVEFLVSFYNNEISEKSEIFDDQFSVERPDGSNFTLKIRSTKLEDSAMYFCASSERGAGETQYFGPGTRLLVL.

J is TRBJ2-1 and V is TRBV6-1, with a tentative D call TRBD2 (6 bases). Germline V gives CDR1 MNHNS, CDR2 SASEGT. Trimming took 3 bases from V and 6 from J, leaving 15 bases between them. The CDR3 contains 15 residues. CDR3 coding DNA: TGTGCCAGCAGTGAGCCGGGACGCGGGGCCAATGAGCAGTTCTTC. This sequence encodes CASSEPGRGANEQFF.

V usage is TRBV11-3 and J usage is TRBJ1-1; 7 bases align to TRBD1. The germline CDR1 and CDR2 sequences are SGHNT and YENEEA. The length of the CDR3 is 15 residues. Trimming at V came to 5 bases and at J to 1 base, leaving 7 bases not matched to a gene. The CDR3, as DNA: TGTGCCAGCAGCCACGGGGACAGACCGAACACTGAAGCTTTCTTT. It translates to CASSHGDRPNTEAFF.

The rearrangement links TRBV11-2 to TRBJ2-1; perhaps TRBD1 as D (6 bases). The germline V and J ends were trimmed by 1 base and 6 bases, with 16 bases remaining between them. The CDR3 covers 16 residues. Germline lookup yields CDR1 SGHAT and CDR2 FQNNGV. CDR3 DNA: TGTGCCAGCAGCTTAGGTTTAGGTGGACAGATCAATGAGCAGTTCTTC. This encodes CASSLGLGGQINEQFF.

This chain joins TRBV7-6 and TRBJ2-7; D uncertain. With 2 bases removed from V and 6 bases from J, the gap between germline ends came to 8 bases. Germline CDR1 and CDR2: SGHVS and FNYEAQ. CDR3 length equals 12 residues. The CDR3 loop reads CASSLQGFEQYF. The CDR3 DNA sequence: TGTGCCAGCAGCTTACAAGGCTTCGAGCAGTACTTC.

The chain has TRBV6-5 and TRBJ2-5; the D gene is possibly TRBD2 (6 bases). The CDR3 runs to 13 residues. Germline V gives CDR1 MNHEY, CDR2 SVGAGI. The ends were cut back, 6 bases at V and 4 bases at J, with 12 bases in the middle. CDR3 protein: CASRVGGRETQYF. For the CDR3, the DNA is TGTGCCAGCAGGGTGGGAGGTCGAGAGACCCAGTACTTC.

The genes are TRBV19 and TRBJ1-5; 10 bases fit TRBD1. Germline CDR1 reads LNHDA; CDR2 reads SQIVND (reference sequence). V dropped 3 bases and J dropped 0; count of bases not matched to a gene: 5. The CDR3 extends over 17 amino acids. As DNA, the CDR3 is TGTGCCAGTAGTATGGGACAGGGGACTTATAGCAATCAGCCCCAGCATTTT. Residues: CASSMGQGTYSNQPQHF.

CDR3 nucleotides: TGTGCCAGCAGCTTAGTCGCAGGGGCGAACACTGAAGCTTTCTTT. Its translation: CASSLVAGANTEAFF. This chain joins TRBV7-2 and TRBJ1-1, with D tentatively TRBD1 (6 bases). Germline CDR1 and CDR2: SGHTA and FQGNSA. The CDR3 is made up of 15 amino acids. Deletions cut 1 base from V and 1 base from J, with 10 bases between.

The V and J genes are TRBV19 and TRBJ2-2, with TRBD2 matching over 9 bases. This CDR3 has 16 residues. V was clipped by 4 bases and J by 3 bases; unmatched bases: 6. Germline V gene data show CDR1 as LNHDA and CDR2 as SQIVND (reference sequence). CDR3 nucleotides: TGTGCCAGTAGTAGTAAGCGGGAGGTATACACCGGGGAGCTGTTTTTT. Its translation is CASSSKREVYTGELFF.